The 32 T cell receptor beta chains given below trace back to one sample, sequenced in a study of blood T cell repertoires in COVID-19. Sequencing used immunoSEQ multiplex PCR; TCRdb keeps in-frame clones, though not all of them. The sample has tens of thousands of clones, around 81% seen once. The sequencing input was peripheral blood. These receptor sequences come from an elderly man with acute or convalescent COVID-19.

V gene TRBV14 combines with J gene TRBJ1-2; D is possibly TRBD1 (5 bases). This CDR3 has 14 amino acids. Germline V gene sequence: CDR1 SGHDN, CDR2 FVKESK. V lost 4 bases and J 5 bases, leaving 14 bases between the germline ends. DNA of the CDR3: TGTGCCAGCAGCCCCCTCGAGGACAATTATGGCTACACCTTC. Translation: CASSPLEDNYGYTF.

The chain is built from TRBV6-2 or TRBV6-3 and TRBJ2-4, with 15 bases matching TRBD2. This CDR3 spans 15 amino acids. Unmatched junction bases numbered 3, after V lost 4 bases and J lost 8 bases. Per the germline V gene, CDR1 is MNHEY and CDR2 is SVGEGT. CDR3 bases: TGTGCCAGCAGTTCGGGACTAGCGGGAGGAGACATTCAGTACTTC. The encoded protein is CASSSGLAGGDIQYF.

The J gene is TRBJ1-1, the V gene TRBV5-1; the match to TRBD1 covers 7 bases. The V gene end was trimmed by 0 bases and the J gene end by 5 bases; junction bases not matched to a gene: 7. Germline-derived CDR1 and CDR2 are SGHRS and YFSETQ. The CDR3 contains 15 residues. CDR3 amino acids: CASSLAAGDRTEAFF. The DNA of the CDR3 is TGCGCCAGCAGCTTGGCTGCAGGGGACAGAACTGAAGCTTTCTTT.

The V call is TRBV6-2 or TRBV6-3, the J call TRBJ2-1, with 9 bases aligning to TRBD2. The germline gives CDR1 MNHEY, CDR2 SVGEGT. The V segment lost 5 bases and the J segment 4 bases; nucleotides outside the gene matches: 6. The CDR3 consists of 15 residues. For the CDR3, the DNA is TGTGCCAGCAGTCCAATAGCGGGAGATTACAATGAGCAGTTCTTC. It is translated as CASSPIAGDYNEQFF.

This clone is a singleton in its sample. The chain combines TRBV28 with TRBJ2-7; D is perhaps TRBD2 (6 bases). The CDR3 length is 16 residues. Trimming left V 4 bases short and J 3 bases short, with 19 bases between. The germline gives CDR1 MDHEN, CDR2 SYDVKM. CDR3 nucleotides: TGTGCCAGCAGTTCACCGGGACTTCTATCTCACTACGAGCAGTACTTC. Translation: CASSSPGLLSHYEQYF.

The chain has TRBV7-9 and TRBJ2-5, with 14 bases fitting TRBD2. Germline V CDR1 and CDR2: SEHNR, FQNEAQ (reference sequence). The J segment lost 4 bases and the V segment lost 6 bases, leaving 10 bases of the junction unmatched. This CDR3 contains 17 residues. CDR3 bases: TGTGCCAGCAGTGGTACACTTGGACTAGCGGGAGGAGAGACCCAGTACTTC. As protein: CASSGTLGLAGGETQYF.

The chain carries TRBV5-4 and TRBJ2-5; D is perhaps TRBD2 (6 bases). V was shortened by 0 bases and J by 5 bases, with 11 bases between the two germline ends. The CDR3 length is 14 residues. Germline CDR1 SGHNT, CDR2 YYREEE (reference sequence). The CDR3 DNA follows: TGTGCCAGCAGCTTGGCGGGGGTCGGCGAGACCCAGTACTTC. Protein: CASSLAGVGETQYF.

The sample holds one count of this clone. The J gene is TRBJ1-4, the V gene TRBV3-1 (or the pseudogene TRBV3-2); 7 bases are shared with TRBD1. CDR1 and CDR2 (germline): LGHDT, YNNKEL (reference sequence). The CDR3 consists of 15 residues. With V trimmed by 4 bases and J by 6 bases, 8 bases remained unmatched. CDR3: CASSRQGFRDEKLFF. CDR3 nucleotides: TGTGCCAGCAGCCGACAGGGTTTCAGGGATGAAAAACTGTTTTTT.

The chain joins TRBV18 to TRBJ1-3; 7 bases align to TRBD1. V lost 5 bases and J lost 2; bases outside the gene matches: 6. The germline CDR1 and CDR2 sequences are KGHSH and LQKENI. The CDR3 has 15 amino acids. The CDR3 nucleotides read TGTGCCAGCTCAAGCGAACAGGGGACTGGAAACACCATATATTTT. This codes for CASSSEQGTGNTIYF.

The rearrangement joins TRBV7-9 to TRBJ2-4, with TRBD2 as a possible D gene (6 bases). CDR1 SEHNR and CDR2 FQNEAQ come from the germline V gene (reference sequence). This CDR3 spans 18 amino acids. The ends were cut back, 0 bases at V and 0 bases at J, with 15 bases in the middle. The CDR3 is CASSLAAGTSLAKNIQYF. CDR3 bases: TGTGCCAGCAGCTTAGCAGCGGGTACCAGTCTAGCCAAAAACATTCAGTACTTC. The full variable domain, its missing parts supplied by reference TRBV7-9 and TRBJ2-4, is DTGVSQNPRHKITKRGQNVTFRCDPISEHNRLYWYRQTLGQGPEFLTYFQNEAQLEKSRLLSDRFSAERPKGSFSTLEIQRTEQGDSAMYLCASSLAAGTSLAKNIQYFGAGTRLSVL.

This chain links TRBV2 with TRBJ1-2; D is unresolved. CDR3 size: 15 residues. The V end was cut by 6 bases, the J end by 0 bases, with 14 bases between. Germline assignment: CDR1 SNHLY and CDR2 FYNNEI. The CDR3 region has the DNA TGTGCCAGCAGCCCTACAGTTCTAACTAACTATGGCTACACCTTC. It specifies CASSPTVLTNYGYTF. The full variable domain, rest sourced from reference TRBV2 and TRBJ1-2, is EPEVTQTPSHQVTQMGQEVILRCVPISNHLYFYWYRQILGQKVEFLVSFYNNEISEKSEIFDDQFSVERPDGSNFTLKIRSTKLEDSAMYFCASSPTVLTNYGYTFGSGTRLTVV.

The V gene is TRBV24-1, the J gene TRBJ2-1; TRBD2 matches at 12 bases. CDR3 length equals 15 residues. The J segment lost 7 bases and the V segment lost 3 bases, leaving 3 bases of the junction unmatched. Germline V gene data show CDR1 as KGHDR and CDR2 as SFDVKD. The CDR3 here is CATSDTGTSGNEQFF. The CDR3, as DNA: TGTGCCACCAGTGATACCGGGACTAGCGGGAATGAGCAGTTCTTC.

The rearrangement joins TRBV24-1 to TRBJ2-1; 10 nucleotides match TRBD2. This CDR3 region has 14 residues. Germline CDR1 KGHDR, CDR2 SFDVKD. Trimming removed 7 bases from V and 6 bases from J; junction bases left unmatched: 5. Here the CDR3 reads CATSTSGAPNEQFF. The DNA of the CDR3 is TGTGCCACCAGCACTAGCGGGGCTCCCAATGAGCAGTTCTTC.

CDR3 region: CASSSRPGSGTGELFF. CDR3 DNA sequence: TGTGCCAGCAGTTCCCGACCGGGTTCGGGCACCGGGGAGCTGTTTTTT. V usage is TRBV28 and J usage is TRBJ2-2, with unresolved D. The V and J ends lost 4 bases and 4 bases respectively, with 16 bases between them. There are 16 residues in the CDR3. Germline-derived CDR1 and CDR2 are MDHEN and SYDVKM.

The chain combines TRBV3-1 (or the pseudogene TRBV3-2) with TRBJ1-6; D is ambiguous. Between the trimmed V and J ends, which lost 6 bases and 0 bases, there was a span of 18 bases. Germline values: CDR1 LGHDT, CDR2 YNNKEL (reference sequence). The CDR3 spans 18 residues. CDR3 coding DNA: TGTGCCAGCAGAACCGATAGCTTAAAAAGCTCCTATAATTCACCCCTCCACTTT. It is translated as CASRTDSLKSSYNSPLHF.

The chain is built from TRBV20-1 and TRBJ1-4; D remains unclear. V was clipped by 3 bases and J by 0 bases, with 11 bases between them. The CDR3 loop spans 15 amino acids. CDR1 DFQATT and CDR2 SNEGSKA come from the germline V gene (reference sequence). For the CDR3, the DNA is TGCAGTGCTAGTCCCGGGGAATCAACTAATGAAAAACTGTTTTTT. Amino acid sequence: CSASPGESTNEKLFF.

This chain connects TRBV9 to TRBJ1-5; D is unresolved. V lost 0 bases and J 5 bases, leaving 12 bases between the germline ends. From germline, CDR1 is SGDLS and CDR2 YYNGEE. This CDR3 is built from 15 residues. The CDR3 bases are TGTGCCAGCAGCGTAGCTACAGATCCTGATCAGCCCCAGCATTTT. Translated, it gives CASSVATDPDQPQHF.

The chain carries TRBV24-1 and TRBJ2-3; TRBD1 might be the D (5 bases). From germline, CDR1 is KGHDR and CDR2 SFDVKD. This CDR3 contains 14 residues. With 2 bases removed from V and 7 bases from J, the gap between germline ends came to 12 bases. CDR3 amino acids: CATSDSQGEHTQYF. CDR3 DNA sequence: TGTGCCACCAGTGATTCTCAGGGCGAGCATACGCAGTATTTT.

J is TRBJ1-6 and V is TRBV27, with 7 bases that match TRBD1. V dropped 7 bases and J dropped 4; count of bases not matched to a gene: 13. The CDR3 covers 17 residues. The V gene's germline CDR1 is MNHEY and CDR2 SMNVEV (reference sequence). DNA for the CDR3: TGTGCCAGCACCTTATACCACAGGGGAGCTTATAATTCACCCCTCCACTTT. Translation: CASTLYHRGAYNSPLHF.

This chain joins TRBV18 and TRBJ1-2, with 7 bases that match TRBD1. CDR1 and CDR2 from the germline V gene are KGHSH and LQKENI. V lost 3 bases and J lost 7; bases outside the gene matches: 5. This CDR3 comprises 13 residues. The CDR3 DNA sequence: TGTGCCAGCTCACCTGGGACAGAAGCTGGCTACACCTTC. It is translated as CASSPGTEAGYTF.

The chain combines TRBV24-1 with TRBJ2-5; tentatively, D is TRBD2 (6 bases). The CDR3 totals 14 residues. Germline loops: CDR1 KGHDR, CDR2 SFDVKD. Trimming took off 5 bases at V and 5 bases at J, with 14 bases between the two ends. The chain's CDR3 is CATSGHREPETQYF. The CDR3 DNA follows: TGTGCCACCAGTGGGCACCGGGAGCCGGAGACCCAGTACTTC.

V and J are TRBV11-2 and TRBJ2-5; 7 bases fit TRBD1. In germline, CDR1 is SGHAT, CDR2 FQNNGV. The CDR3 is made up of 15 amino acids. V shed 1 base and J 5 bases; nucleotides not matched to a gene: 7. CDR3 bases: TGTGCCAGCAGCTTAGTGACAGGGAATTATGAGACCCAGTACTTC. Translation: CASSLVTGNYETQYF.

The V gene is TRBV3-1 (or the pseudogene TRBV3-2), the J gene TRBJ1-1; 9 nucleotides line up with TRBD1. The V gene's germline CDR1 is LGHDT and CDR2 YNNKEL (reference sequence). The CDR3 covers 16 residues. Losses at the gene ends were 6 bases for V and 0 bases for J; bases not matched to a gene: 8. DNA for the CDR3: TGTGCCAGCAGTCCCGGACAGGGGCGGTTGAACACTGAAGCTTTCTTT. Residues: CASSPGQGRLNTEAFF.

The rearrangement joins TRBV24-1 to TRBJ1-2, with a tentative D call TRBD1 (6 bases). V lost 4 bases and J 2 bases, leaving 13 bases between the germline ends. Germline values: CDR1 KGHDR, CDR2 SFDVKD. This CDR3 is built from 15 residues. CDR3 DNA: TGTGCCACCAGTGACCCGGGACAAGGAAACTATGGCTACACCTTC. Its protein is CATSDPGQGNYGYTF.

The chain combines TRBV15 with TRBJ1-2; TRBD1 matches at 7 bases. Per the germline V gene, CDR1 is LNHNV and CDR2 is YYDKDF (reference sequence). CDR3 length: 15 residues. The V segment lost 0 bases and the J segment 8 bases; nucleotides outside the gene matches: 9. CDR3 in amino acids: CATSRDSGQPSGYTF. The CDR3 DNA reads as TGTGCCACCAGCAGAGATTCGGGACAGCCATCGGGCTACACCTTC.

The rearrangement links TRBV5-1 to TRBJ1-1; D not certain. CDR3 length: 16 amino acids. Germline-derived CDR1 and CDR2 are SGHRS and YFSETQ. Trimming took off 2 bases at V and 1 base at J, with 15 bases between the two ends. Here the CDR3 reads CASSLGAITGNTEAFF. CDR3 DNA: TGCGCCAGCAGCTTAGGAGCAATTACTGGGAACACTGAAGCTTTCTTT.

V usage is TRBV19 and J usage is TRBJ1-3; 9 nucleotides agree with TRBD1. This CDR3 is built from 14 residues. Germline V gene sequence: CDR1 LNHDA, CDR2 SQIVND (reference sequence). With V trimmed by 3 bases and J by 6 bases, 3 bases remained unmatched. The CDR3 is CASSIGQGTNTIYF. The CDR3, as DNA: TGTGCCAGTAGTATTGGACAGGGGACAAACACCATATATTTT.

The chain has TRBV4-3 and TRBJ2-3; 10 bases align to TRBD2. CDR1 and CDR2 (germline): LGHNA, YSLEER. This CDR3 has 19 residues. The V gene end was trimmed by 0 bases and the J gene end by 0 bases; junction bases not matched to a gene: 9. CDR3 loop: CASSQEGAASGGSTDTQYF. CDR3 DNA: TGCGCCAGCAGCCAAGAGGGAGCGGCTAGCGGGGGTAGCACAGATACGCAGTATTTT.

J is TRBJ2-7 and V is TRBV7-3, with D tentatively TRBD1 (6 bases). Germline assignment: CDR1 SGHTA and CDR2 FQGTGA. The CDR3 covers 13 residues. V was shortened by 5 bases and J by 8 bases, with 16 bases between the two germline ends. In DNA form, the CDR3 reads TGTGCCAGCAGCGCCTCTCAACAGGGAAAGCAGTACTTC. Translation gives CASSASQQGKQYF. Full variable domain (remainder filled in from reference TRBV7-3 and TRBJ2-7): GAGVSQTPSNKVTEKGKYVELRCDPISGHTALYWYRQSLGQGPEFLIYFQGTGAADDSGLPNDRFFAVRPEGSVSTLKIQRTERGDSAVYLCASSASQQGKQYFGPGTRLTVT.

This chain joins TRBV6-5 and TRBJ2-1, with TRBD1 identical over 7 bases. Germline assignment: CDR1 MNHEY and CDR2 SVGAGI. The CDR3 runs to 15 residues. Losses at the gene ends were 6 bases for V and 3 bases for J; bases not matched to a gene: 8. The CDR3 DNA sequence: TGTGCCAGCAGACCCTCAGGGGGAGACTACAATGAGCAGTTCTTC. Translation: CASRPSGGDYNEQFF.

The V call is TRBV5-1, the J call TRBJ2-2; 9 nucleotides match TRBD1. This CDR3 has 14 residues. V shed 3 bases, J shed 7 bases, and the junction held 4 bases outside the gene matches. The germline CDR1 and CDR2 sequences are SGHRS and YFSETQ. The CDR3 DNA follows: TGCGCCAGCAGCTCCAACAGGGGGCACGGGGAGCTGTTTTTT. Protein sequence: CASSSNRGHGELFF.

The rearrangement links TRBV5-8 to TRBJ1-2; D unclear. The CDR3 sequence is 13 residues long. CDR1 and CDR2 from the germline V gene are SGHTS and YDEGEE. Trimming shortened V by 2 bases and J by 7 bases, and 12 bases separated the two germline ends. The CDR3 coding sequence is TGTGCCAGCAGCTTACAGCATCGAAGTGGCTACACCTTC. This codes for CASSLQHRSGYTF.